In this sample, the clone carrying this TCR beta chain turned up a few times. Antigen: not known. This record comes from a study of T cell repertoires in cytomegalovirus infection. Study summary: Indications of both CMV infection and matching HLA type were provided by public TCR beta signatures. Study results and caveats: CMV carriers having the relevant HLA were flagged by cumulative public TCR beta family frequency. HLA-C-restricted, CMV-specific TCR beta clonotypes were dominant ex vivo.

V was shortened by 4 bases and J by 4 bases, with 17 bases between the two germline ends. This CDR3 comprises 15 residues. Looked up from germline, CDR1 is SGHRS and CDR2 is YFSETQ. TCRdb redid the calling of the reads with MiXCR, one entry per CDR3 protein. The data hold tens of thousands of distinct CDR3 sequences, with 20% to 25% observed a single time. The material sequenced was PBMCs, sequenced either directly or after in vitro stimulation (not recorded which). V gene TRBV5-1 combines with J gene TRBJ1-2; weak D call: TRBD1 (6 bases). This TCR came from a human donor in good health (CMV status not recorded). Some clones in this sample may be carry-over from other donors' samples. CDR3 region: CASSRSDRSGYGYTF. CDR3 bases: TGCGCCAGCAGCCGCAGCGACAGGTCGGGCTATGGCTACACCTTC.